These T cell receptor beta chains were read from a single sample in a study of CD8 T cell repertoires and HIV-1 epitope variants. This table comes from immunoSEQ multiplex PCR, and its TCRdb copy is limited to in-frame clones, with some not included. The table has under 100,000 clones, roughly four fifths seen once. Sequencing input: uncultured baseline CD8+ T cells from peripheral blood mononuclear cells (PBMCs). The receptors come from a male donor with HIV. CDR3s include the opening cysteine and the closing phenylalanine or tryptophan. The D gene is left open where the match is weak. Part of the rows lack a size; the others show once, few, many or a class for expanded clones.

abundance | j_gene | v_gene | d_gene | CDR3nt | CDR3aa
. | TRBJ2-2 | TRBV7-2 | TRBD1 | TGTGCCAGCAGCTTGGACAGGGTGAACACCGGGGAGCTGTTTTTT | CASSLDRVNTGELFF
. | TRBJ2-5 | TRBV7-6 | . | TGTGCCAGCAGCCCGACCAGGGTAGGGCTAGAGACCCAGTACTTC | CASSPTRVGLETQYF
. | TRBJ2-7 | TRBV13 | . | TGTGCCAGCAGCGCCCCACTAGCTTACGAGCAGTACTTC | CASSAPLAYEQYF
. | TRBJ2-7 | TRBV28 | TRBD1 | TGTGCCAGCAGTCTAAGACGTGACAGGGCCCCCGAGTTTCTTGGCTTC | CASSLRRDRAPEFLGF
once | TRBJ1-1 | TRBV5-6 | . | TGTGCCAGCAGCTTGGATCCGGGGACGGTGAACACTGAAGCTTTCTTT | CASSLDPGTVNTEAFF
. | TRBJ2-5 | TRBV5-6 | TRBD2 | TGTGCCAGCAGCCGACTAGCGGGAGGGCAAGAGACCCAGTACTTC | CASSRLAGGQETQYF
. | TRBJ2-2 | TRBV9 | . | TGTGCCAGCAGCGTTGGGGGCACTAACACCGGGGAGCTGTTTTTT | CASSVGGTNTGELFF
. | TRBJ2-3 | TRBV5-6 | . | TGTGCCAGCAGCTTTACAAATACAGATACGCAGTATTTT | CASSFTNTDTQYF
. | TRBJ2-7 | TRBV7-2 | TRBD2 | TGTGCCAGCAGCTTAGTCGCGGGGGAATACGAGCAGTACTTC | CASSLVAGEYEQYF
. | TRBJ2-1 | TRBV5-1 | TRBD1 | TGCGCCAGCAGCCCATGGACAGGGGCTGACAATGAGCAGTTCTTC | CASSPWTGADNEQFF
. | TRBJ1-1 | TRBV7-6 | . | TGTGCCAGCAGCTCGGGCCTCACCCTCCTTGAAGCTTTCTTT | CASSSGLTLLEAFF
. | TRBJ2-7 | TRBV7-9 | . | TGTGCCAGCAGCTTAGCCCGGGAGAGTGACGAGCAGTACTTC | CASSLARESDEQYF
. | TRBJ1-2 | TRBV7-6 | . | TGTGCCAGCAGCCCCCGTGGGGCGGAAGGCTATGGCTACACCTTC | CASSPRGAEGYGYTF
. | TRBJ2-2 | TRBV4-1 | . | TGCGCCAGCAGCCAAGATGGGGCTAGCGTAAACGGGGAGCTGTTTTTT | CASSQDGASVNGELFF
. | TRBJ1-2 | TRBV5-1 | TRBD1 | TGCGCCAGCAGCTATGAGACAGGGGGCTATGGCTACACCTTC | CASSYETGGYGYTF
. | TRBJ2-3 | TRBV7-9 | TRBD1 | TGTGCCAGCAGCTCGCTAACAGGGGAACATCCAGATACGCAGTATTTT | CASSSLTGEHPDTQYF
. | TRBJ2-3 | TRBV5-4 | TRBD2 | TGTGCCAGCAGCTTTTCCGGAGCGGGGTCCTATACGCAGTATTTT | CASSFSGAGSYTQYF
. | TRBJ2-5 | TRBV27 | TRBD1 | TGTGCCAGCAGCCAAACAGGGGTGGAGACCCAGTACTTC | CASSQTGVETQYF
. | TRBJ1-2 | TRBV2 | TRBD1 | TGTGCCAGCAGCGAAATACAGGGGGCCCTCTATGGCTACACCTTC | CASSEIQGALYGYTF
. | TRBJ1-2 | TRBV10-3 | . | TGTGCCATCAGCGGTAAAACTGCGGGTGGCTACACCTTC | CAISGKTAGGYTF
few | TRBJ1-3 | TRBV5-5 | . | TGTGCCAGCACAATAGGAGGAAACACCATATATTTT | CASTIGGNTIYF
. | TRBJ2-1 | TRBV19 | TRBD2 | TGTGCCAGTAGTACTCTAGCGGGGGAGAGTGAGCAGTTCTTC | CASSTLAGESEQFF
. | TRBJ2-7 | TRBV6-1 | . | TGTGCGTCGGGGACGTCGAGCTCCTACGAGCAGTACTTC | CASGTSSSYEQYF
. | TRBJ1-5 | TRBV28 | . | TGTGCCAGCAGTCCAAACATTCAGGGTTATCAGCCCCAGCATTTT | CASSPNIQGYQPQHF
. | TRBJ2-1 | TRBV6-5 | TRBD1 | TGTGCCAGCAGTTACCTGACAGGGTACAATGAGCAGTTCTTC | CASSYLTGYNEQFF
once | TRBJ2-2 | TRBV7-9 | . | TGTGCCAGCAGCTCAAGCCCCGGGACATACCCCGGGGAGCTGTTTTTT | CASSSSPGTYPGELFF
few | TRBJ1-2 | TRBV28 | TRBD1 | TGTGCCAGCACTACCGCGGGACAGAACTATGGCTACACCTTC | CASTTAGQNYGYTF
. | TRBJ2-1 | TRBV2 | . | TGTGCCAGGACGGACCTTACTAGACGCGAGCAGTTCTTC | CARTDLTRREQFF
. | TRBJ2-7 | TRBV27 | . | TGTGCCAGCGGCGCAGGGAAGACCTACGAGCAGTACTTC | CASGAGKTYEQYF
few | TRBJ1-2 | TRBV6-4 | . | TGTGCCAGCAGTGACTCGACTTTGGCGGGAGGTGGCTACACCTTC | CASSDSTLAGGGYTF
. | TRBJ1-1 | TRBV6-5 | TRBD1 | TGTGCCAGCAGGGGGACAGCCAGGGCTGAAGCTTTCTTT | CASRGTARAEAFF